This T cell receptor (beta chain) is drawn from a study of blood T cell repertoires in COVID-19. Looking at the study overall: Researchers got acute and convalescent COVID-19 samples from the United States, Italy and Spain. Sources were T cells, B-cell-depleted T cells, or PBMCs; the material itself was cDNA or gDNA.

Patients from Seattle were sampled longitudinally, starting during active infection. The data were produced by immunoSEQ multiplex PCR, yet TCRdb's version contains in-frame clones alone and is incomplete. The sample consists of some 450,000 clones, 88% of them appearing once. Trimming left V 4 bases short and J 4 bases short, with 13 bases between. The CDR3 loop spans 13 amino acids. Germline CDR1 is SQVTM and CDR2 is ANQGSEA. This TCR came from a woman aged 50 to 60 with COVID-19, enrolled during active disease. The chain employs TRBV29-1 and TRBJ1-1, with D possibly matching TRBD1 (5 bases). Sequencing was done on a sample of peripheral blood. The CDR3 reads CSVVMGLGTEAFF. The CDR3, as DNA: TGCAGCGTTGTTATGGGGCTTGGCACTGAAGCTTTCTTT.